The entry that follows covers one T cell receptor (beta chain) sequence. The CDR3 is 14 residues long. The J segment lost 8 bases and the V segment lost 6 bases, leaving 13 bases of the junction unmatched. From germline, CDR1 is ENHRY and CDR2 SYGVKD. The table came from immunoSEQ multiplex PCR; TCRdb's copy has only in-frame clones and leaves some out. The data contain over 250,000 clones, just over 90% of them singletons. This entry is derived from a study of blood T cell repertoires in COVID-19. Seattle patients were enrolled during active infection and followed longitudinally. This TCR came from a woman aged 30 to 39 with COVID-19, enrolled during active disease. The chain carries TRBV10-3 and TRBJ2-7, with TRBD1 matching over 7 bases. The sample comprised peripheral blood. CDR3 sequence reads: CAIRETGNFIKQYF. The CDR3 region has the DNA TGTGCCATCAGGGAGACAGGGAATTTCATCAAGCAGTACTTC.